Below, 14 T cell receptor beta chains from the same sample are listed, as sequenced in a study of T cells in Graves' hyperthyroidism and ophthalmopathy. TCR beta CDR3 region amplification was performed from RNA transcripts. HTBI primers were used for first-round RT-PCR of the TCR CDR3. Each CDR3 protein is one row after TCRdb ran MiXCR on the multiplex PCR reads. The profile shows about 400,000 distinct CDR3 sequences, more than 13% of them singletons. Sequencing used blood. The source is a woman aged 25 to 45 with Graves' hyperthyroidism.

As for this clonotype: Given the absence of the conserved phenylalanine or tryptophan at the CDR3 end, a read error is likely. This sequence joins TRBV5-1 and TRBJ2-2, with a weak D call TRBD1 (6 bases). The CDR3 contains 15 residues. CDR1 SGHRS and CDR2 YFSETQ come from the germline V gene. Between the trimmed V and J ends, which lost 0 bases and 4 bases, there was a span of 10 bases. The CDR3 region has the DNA TGCGCCAGCAGCTTGGGGGGGCCCGTCACCGGGGAGCTGTTTCTT. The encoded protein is CASSLGGPVTGELFL.

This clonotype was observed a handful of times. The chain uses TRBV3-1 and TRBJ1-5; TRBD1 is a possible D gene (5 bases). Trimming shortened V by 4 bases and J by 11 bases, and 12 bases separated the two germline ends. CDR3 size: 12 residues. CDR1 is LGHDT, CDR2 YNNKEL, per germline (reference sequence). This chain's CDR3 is CASSPAGGAQHF. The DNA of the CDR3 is TGTGCCAGCAGCCCGGCCGGGGGGGCCCAGCATTTT. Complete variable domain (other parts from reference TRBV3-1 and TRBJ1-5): DTAVSQTPKYLVTQMGNDKSIKCEQNLGHDTMYWYKQDSKKFLKIMFSYNNKELIINETVPNRFSPKSPDKAHLNLHINSLELGDSAVYFCASSPAGGAQHFGDGTRLSIL.

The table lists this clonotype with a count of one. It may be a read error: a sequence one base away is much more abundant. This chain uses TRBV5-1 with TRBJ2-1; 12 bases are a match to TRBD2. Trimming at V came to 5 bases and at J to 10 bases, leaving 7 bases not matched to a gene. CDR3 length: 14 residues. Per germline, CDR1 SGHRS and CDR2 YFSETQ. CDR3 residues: CASSSSGRVDEQFF. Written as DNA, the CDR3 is TGCGCCAGCAGTTCTAGCGGGAGGGTTGACGAGCAGTTCTTC.

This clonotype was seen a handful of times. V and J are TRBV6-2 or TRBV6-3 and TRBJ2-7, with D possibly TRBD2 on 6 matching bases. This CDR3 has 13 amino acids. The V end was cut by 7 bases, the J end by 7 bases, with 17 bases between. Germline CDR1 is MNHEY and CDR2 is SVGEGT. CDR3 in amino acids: CASTLSREGEQYF. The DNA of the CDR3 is TGTGCCAGCACCCTCTCGCGGGAAGGGGAGCAGTACTTC.

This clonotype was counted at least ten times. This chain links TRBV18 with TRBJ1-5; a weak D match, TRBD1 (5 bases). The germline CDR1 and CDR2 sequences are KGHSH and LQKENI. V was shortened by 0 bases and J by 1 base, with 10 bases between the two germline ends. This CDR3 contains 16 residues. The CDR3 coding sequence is TGTGCCAGCTCACCACCGTCCCGGGGGAGCAATCAGCCCCAGCATTTT. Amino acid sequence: CASSPPSRGSNQPQHF.

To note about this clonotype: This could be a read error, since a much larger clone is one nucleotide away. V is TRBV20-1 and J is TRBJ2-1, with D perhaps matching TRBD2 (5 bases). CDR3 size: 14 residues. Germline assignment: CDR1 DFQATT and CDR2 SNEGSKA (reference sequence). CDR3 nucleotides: TGCAGCGCTCGGAGGTCCGGCGGTCACAATGGGCAGTTCTTC. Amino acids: CSARRSGGHNGQFF.

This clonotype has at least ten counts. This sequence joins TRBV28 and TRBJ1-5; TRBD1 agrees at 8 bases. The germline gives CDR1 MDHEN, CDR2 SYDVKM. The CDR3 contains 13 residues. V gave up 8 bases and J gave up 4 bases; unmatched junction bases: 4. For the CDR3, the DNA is TGTGCCAGCTCAGGGGGCAGGAATCAGCCCCAGCATTTT. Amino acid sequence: CASSGGRNQPQHF.

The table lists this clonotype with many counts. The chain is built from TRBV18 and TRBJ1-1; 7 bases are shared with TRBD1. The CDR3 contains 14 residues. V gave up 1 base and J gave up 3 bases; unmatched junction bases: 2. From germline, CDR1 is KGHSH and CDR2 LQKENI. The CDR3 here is CASSPQGTDTEAFF. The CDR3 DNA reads TGTGCCAGCTCACCACAGGGGACAGACACTGAAGCTTTCTTT.

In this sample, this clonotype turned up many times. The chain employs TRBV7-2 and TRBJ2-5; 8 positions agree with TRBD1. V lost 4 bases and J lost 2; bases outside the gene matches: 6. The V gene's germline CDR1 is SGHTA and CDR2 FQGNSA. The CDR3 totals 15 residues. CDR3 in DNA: TGTGCCAGCAGCTCCCGGGACAGGTGGCAAGAGACCCAGTACTTC. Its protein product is CASSSRDRWQETQYF.

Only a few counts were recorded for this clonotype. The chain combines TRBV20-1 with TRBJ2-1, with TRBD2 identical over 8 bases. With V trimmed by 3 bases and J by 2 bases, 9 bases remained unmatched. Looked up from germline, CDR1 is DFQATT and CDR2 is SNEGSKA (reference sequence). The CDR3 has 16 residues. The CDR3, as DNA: TGCAGTGCTAGTCCCAGCGGGAGCGACACCTACAATGAGCAGTTCTTC. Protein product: CSASPSGSDTYNEQFF.

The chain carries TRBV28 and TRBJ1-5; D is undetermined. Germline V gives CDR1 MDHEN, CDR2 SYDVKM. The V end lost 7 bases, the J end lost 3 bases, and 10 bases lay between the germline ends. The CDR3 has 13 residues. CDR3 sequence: CASKVEINQPQHF. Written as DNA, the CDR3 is TGTGCCAGCAAGGTTGAGATCAATCAGCCCCAGCATTTT.

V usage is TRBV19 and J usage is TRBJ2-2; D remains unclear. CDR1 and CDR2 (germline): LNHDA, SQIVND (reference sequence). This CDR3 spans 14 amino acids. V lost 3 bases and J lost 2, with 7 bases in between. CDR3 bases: TGTGCCAGTAGTATGAGACGCAACACCGGGGAGCTGTTTTTT. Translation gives CASSMRRNTGELFF.

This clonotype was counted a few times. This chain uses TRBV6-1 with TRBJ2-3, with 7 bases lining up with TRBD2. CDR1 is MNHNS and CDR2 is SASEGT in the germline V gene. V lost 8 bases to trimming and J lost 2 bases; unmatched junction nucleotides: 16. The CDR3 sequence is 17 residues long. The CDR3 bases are TGTGCCAGCGGAGTCCGGACTAGTGGAAGTTACACAGATACGCAGTATTTT. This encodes CASGVRTSGSYTDTQYF.

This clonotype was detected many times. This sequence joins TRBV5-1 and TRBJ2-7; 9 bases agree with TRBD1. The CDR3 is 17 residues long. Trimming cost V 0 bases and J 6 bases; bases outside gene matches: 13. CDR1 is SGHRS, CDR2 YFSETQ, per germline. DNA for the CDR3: TGCGCCAGCAGCTTGGTTCCCCCGGACAGGGGTTATGGCGAGCAGTACTTC. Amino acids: CASSLVPPDRGYGEQYF.